The clone carrying this T cell receptor beta chain was detected only a few times. The antigen remains unidentified. A sample-barcoded 5' primer and a J-beta primer mix were used in a second PCR of about 7 to 12 cycles. MiXCR, run by TCRdb on the 5' RACE reads, gives a single entry per CDR3 protein. The data show some 1,000,000 distinct CDR3 sequences, approximately 25% seen once. The data originate from a study of blood T cells in healthy people across ages. Notes on the study in general: CMV status of donors was unknown, possibly confounding expanded clonotype changes. Per million T cells, the diversity of TCR beta decreased roughly linearly as age advanced.

Germline V gene sequence: CDR1 SEHNR, CDR2 FQNEAQ (reference sequence). The V and J ends lost 5 bases and 6 bases respectively, with 11 bases between them. CDR3 length: 13 amino acids. A further study also used this sample, focusing on T cells of mothers and their children. From that study: Three healthy Caucasian mothers served as donors, and their six children did as well.

Sequencing used blood. This receptor was obtained from a girl under 10 years old in good health. This rearrangement joins TRBV7-9 to TRBJ2-1, with unresolved D. CDR3 protein: CASSHSHANEQFF. CDR3 coding DNA: TGTGCCAGCAGCCACAGCCACGCCAATGAGCAGTTCTTC.